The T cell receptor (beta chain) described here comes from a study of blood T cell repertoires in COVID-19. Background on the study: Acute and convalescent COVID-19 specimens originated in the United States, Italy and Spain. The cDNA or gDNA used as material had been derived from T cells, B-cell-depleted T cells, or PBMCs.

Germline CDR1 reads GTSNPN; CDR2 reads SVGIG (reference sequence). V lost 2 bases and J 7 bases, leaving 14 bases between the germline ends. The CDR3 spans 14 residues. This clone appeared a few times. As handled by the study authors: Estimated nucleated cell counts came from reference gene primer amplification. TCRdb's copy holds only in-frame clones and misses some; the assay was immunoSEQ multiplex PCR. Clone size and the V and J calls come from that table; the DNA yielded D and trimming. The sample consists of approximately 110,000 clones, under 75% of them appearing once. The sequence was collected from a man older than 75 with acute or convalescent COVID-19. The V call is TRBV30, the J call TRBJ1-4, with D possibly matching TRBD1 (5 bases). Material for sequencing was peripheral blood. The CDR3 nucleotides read TGTGCCTGGAGTAGTGGCCAGGGTAGTGAAAAACTGTTTTTT. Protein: CAWSSGQGSEKLFF.